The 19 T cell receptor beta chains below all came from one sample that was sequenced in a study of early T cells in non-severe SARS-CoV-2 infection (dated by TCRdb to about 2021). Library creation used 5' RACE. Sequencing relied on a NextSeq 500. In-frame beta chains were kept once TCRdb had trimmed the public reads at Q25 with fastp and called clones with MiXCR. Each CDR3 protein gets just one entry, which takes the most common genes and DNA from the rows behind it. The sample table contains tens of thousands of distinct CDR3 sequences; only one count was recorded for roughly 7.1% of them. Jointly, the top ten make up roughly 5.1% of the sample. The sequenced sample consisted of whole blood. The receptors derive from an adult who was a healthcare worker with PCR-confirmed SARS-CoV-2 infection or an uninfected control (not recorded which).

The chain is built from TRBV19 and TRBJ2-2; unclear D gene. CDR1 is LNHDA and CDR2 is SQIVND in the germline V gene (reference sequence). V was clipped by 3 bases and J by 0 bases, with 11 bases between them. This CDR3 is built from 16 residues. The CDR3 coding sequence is TGTGCCAGTAGTATGTTGGGTTCCGCGAACACCGGGGAGCTGTTTTTT. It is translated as CASSMLGSANTGELFF.

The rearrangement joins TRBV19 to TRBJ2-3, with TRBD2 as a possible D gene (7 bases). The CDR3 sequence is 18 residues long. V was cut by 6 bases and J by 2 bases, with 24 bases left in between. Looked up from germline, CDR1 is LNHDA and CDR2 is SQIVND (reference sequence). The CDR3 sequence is CASSLYSGGLGYTDTQYF. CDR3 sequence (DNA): TGTGCCAGTAGCCTATATTCGGGGGGCCTGGGGTACACAGATACGCAGTATTTT.

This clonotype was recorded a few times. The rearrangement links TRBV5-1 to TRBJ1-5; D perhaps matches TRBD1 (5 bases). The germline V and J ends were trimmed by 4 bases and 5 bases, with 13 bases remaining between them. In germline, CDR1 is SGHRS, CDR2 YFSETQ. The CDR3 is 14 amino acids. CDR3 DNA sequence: TGCGCCAGCAGCCCAGGCGGGGGAGATCAGCCCCAGCATTTT. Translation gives CASSPGGGDQPQHF.

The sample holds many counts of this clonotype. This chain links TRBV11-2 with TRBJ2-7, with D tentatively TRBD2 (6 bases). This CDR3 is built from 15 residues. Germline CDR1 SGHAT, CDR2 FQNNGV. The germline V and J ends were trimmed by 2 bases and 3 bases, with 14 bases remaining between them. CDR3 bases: TGTGCCAGCAGCTTAAGACCGGGGGTGATCTACGAGCAGTACTTC. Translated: CASSLRPGVIYEQYF.

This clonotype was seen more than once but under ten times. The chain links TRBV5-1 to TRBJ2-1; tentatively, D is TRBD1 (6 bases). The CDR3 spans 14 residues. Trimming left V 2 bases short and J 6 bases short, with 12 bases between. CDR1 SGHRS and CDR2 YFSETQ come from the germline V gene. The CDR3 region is CASSLIQGANEQFF. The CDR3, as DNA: TGCGCCAGCAGCTTAATACAGGGAGCCAATGAGCAGTTCTTC.

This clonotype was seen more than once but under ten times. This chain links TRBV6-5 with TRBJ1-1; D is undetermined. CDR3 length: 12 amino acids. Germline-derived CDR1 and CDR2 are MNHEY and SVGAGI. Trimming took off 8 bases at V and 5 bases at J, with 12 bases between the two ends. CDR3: CASHVTGTEAFF. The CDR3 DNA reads TGTGCCAGCCACGTGACCGGGACTGAAGCTTTCTTT.

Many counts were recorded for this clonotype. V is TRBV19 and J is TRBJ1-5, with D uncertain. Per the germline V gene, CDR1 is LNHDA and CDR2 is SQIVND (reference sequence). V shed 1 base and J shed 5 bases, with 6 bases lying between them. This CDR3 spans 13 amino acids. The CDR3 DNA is TGTGCCAGTAGTATAGGAGGAGATCAGCCCCAGCATTTT. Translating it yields CASSIGGDQPQHF.

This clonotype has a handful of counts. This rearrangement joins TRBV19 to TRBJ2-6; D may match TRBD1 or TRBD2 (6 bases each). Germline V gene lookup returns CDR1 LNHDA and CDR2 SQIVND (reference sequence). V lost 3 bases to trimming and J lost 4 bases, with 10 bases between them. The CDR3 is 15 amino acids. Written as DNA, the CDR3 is TGTGCCAGTAGTATTCGGGGGCCAGGGGCCAACGTCCTGACTTTC. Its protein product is CASSIRGPGANVLTF.

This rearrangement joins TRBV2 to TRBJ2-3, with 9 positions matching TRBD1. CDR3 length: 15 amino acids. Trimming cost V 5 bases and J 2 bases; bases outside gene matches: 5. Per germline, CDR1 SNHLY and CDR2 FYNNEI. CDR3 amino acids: CASSRRTGATDTQYF. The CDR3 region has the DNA TGTGCCAGCAGTAGAAGGACAGGGGCCACAGATACGCAGTATTTT.

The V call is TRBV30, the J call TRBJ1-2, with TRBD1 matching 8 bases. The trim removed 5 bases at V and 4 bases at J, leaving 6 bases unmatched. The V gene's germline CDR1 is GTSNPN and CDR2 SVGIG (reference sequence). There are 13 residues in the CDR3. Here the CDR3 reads CAWGDRGIYGYTF. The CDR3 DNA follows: TGTGCCTGGGGTGACAGGGGCATCTATGGCTACACCTTC.

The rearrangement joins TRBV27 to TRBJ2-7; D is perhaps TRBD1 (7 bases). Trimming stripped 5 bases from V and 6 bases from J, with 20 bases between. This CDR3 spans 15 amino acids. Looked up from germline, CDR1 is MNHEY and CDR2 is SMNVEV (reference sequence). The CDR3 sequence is CASSLTPRGASEQYF. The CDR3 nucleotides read TGTGCCAGCAGTCTCACCCCCAGGGGGGCTTCCGAGCAGTACTTC.

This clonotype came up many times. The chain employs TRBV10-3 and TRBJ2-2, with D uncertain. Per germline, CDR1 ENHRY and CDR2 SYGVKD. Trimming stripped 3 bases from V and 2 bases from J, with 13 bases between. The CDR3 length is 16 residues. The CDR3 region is CAISEPISLNTGELFF. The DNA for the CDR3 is TGTGCCATCAGTGAACCCATTAGCCTCAACACCGGGGAGCTGTTTTTT.

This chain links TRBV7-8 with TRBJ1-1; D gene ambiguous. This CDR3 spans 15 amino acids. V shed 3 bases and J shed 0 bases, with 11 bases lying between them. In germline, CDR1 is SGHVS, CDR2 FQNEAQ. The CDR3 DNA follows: TGTGCCAGCAGCTTGGTGAGACATTTGAACACTGAAGCTTTCTTT. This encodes CASSLVRHLNTEAFF. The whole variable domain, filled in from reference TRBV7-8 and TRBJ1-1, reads GAGVSQSPRYKVAKRGQDVALRCDPISGHVSLFWYQQALGQGPEFLTYFQNEAQLDKSGLPSDRFFAERPEGSVSTLKIQRTQQEDSAVYLCASSLVRHLNTEAFFGQGTRLTVV.

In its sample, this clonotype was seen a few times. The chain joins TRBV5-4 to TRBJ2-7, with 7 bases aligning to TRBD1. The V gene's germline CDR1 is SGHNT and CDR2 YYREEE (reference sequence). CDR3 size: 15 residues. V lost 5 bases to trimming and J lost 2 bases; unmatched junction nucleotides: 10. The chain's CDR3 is CASSRDSRGTYEQYF. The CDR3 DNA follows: TGTGCCAGCAGTAGGGACAGCCGGGGAACCTACGAGCAGTACTTC.

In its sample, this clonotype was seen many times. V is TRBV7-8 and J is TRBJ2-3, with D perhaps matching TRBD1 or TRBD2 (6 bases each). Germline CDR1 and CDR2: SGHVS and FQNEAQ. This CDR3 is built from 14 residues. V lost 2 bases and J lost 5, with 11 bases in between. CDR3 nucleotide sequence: TGTGCCAGCAGCTTACGCCGGGGGCGAGATACGCAGTATTTT. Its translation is CASSLRRGRDTQYF.

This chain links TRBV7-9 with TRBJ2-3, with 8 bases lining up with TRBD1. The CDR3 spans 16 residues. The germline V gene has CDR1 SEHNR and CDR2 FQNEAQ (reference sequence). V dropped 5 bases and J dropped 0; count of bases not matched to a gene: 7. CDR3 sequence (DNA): TGTGCCAGCAGCCCGCGGGACAGGCCGAGCACAGATACGCAGTATTTT. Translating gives CASSPRDRPSTDTQYF. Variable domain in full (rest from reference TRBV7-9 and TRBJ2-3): DTGVSQNPRHKITKRGQNVTFRCDPISEHNRLYWYRQTLGQGPEFLTYFQNEAQLEKSRLLSDRFSAERPKGSFSTLEIQRTEQGDSAMYLCASSPRDRPSTDTQYFGPGTRLTVL.

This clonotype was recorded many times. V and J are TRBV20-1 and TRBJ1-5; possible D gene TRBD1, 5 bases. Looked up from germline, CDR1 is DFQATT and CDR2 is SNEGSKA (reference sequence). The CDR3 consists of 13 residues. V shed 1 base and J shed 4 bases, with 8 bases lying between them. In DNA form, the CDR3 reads TGCAGTGCTAGAGCGGGGGGTAATCAGCCCCAGCATTTT. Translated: CSARAGGNQPQHF.

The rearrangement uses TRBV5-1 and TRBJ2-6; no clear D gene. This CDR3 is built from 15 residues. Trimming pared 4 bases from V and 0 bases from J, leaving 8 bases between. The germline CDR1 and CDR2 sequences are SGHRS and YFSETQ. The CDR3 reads CASSRSYSGANVLTF. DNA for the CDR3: TGCGCCAGCAGCCGCTCTTACTCTGGGGCCAACGTCCTGACTTTC.

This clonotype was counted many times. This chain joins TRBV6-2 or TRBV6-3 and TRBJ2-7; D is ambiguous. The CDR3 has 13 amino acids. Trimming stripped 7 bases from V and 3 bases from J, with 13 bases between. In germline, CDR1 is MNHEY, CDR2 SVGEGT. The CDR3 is CASTPGDVYEQYF. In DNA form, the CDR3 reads TGTGCCAGCACTCCCGGAGACGTCTACGAGCAGTACTTC.